The 30 T cell receptor beta chains given below trace back to one sample, sequenced in a study of T cell repertoires in cytomegalovirus infection. TCRdb recomputed calls from the reads with MiXCR, one row per CDR3 protein. The sample consists of about 740,000 distinct CDR3 sequences, roughly a third of them appearing once. Their recognized antigens are unknown. The sample consisted of cultured PBMCs, taken from culture after CMV antigen stimulation. Receptor source: a human donor in good health (CMV status not recorded). Some clones in this sample may be carry-over from other donors' samples.

The chain recombines TRBV12-3 or TRBV12-4 with TRBJ2-7; D is undetermined. The CDR3 spans 12 residues. V lost 6 bases, J lost 0 bases, and 6 bases lay in between. CDR3 protein: CASRKTSYEQYF. CDR3 bases: TGTGCCAGCAGAAAAACCTCCTACGAGCAGTACTTC.

This chain uses TRBV4-1 with TRBJ2-7; D is possibly TRBD1 (6 bases). Trimming pared 0 bases from V and 3 bases from J, leaving 18 bases between. The CDR3 spans 17 residues. The V gene's germline CDR1 is MGHRA and CDR2 YSYEKL. CDR3 region: CASSQDHRSQGNYEQYF. The CDR3 region has the DNA TGCGCCAGCAGCCAAGATCACCGCTCGCAGGGGAACTACGAGCAGTACTTC.

This clonotype was counted only a few times. The rearrangement joins TRBV4-2 to TRBJ2-5; weak D call: TRBD2 (6 bases). V was cut by 0 bases and J by 3 bases, with 11 bases left in between. The length of the CDR3 is 15 residues. Germline V gene lookup returns CDR1 LGHNA and CDR2 YNFKEQ. The CDR3 bases are TGTGCCAGCAGCCAAGATGGGGGGAAAAAAGAGACCCAGTACTTC. It is translated as CASSQDGGKKETQYF.

CDR3 residues: CASSYWVEGRAFF. In DNA form, the CDR3 reads TGTGCCAGCAGTTACTGGGTCGAGGGAAGAGCTTTCTTT. This chain connects TRBV6-6 to TRBJ1-1; D uncertain. Germline V gives CDR1 MNHNY, CDR2 SVGAGI (reference sequence). This CDR3 has 13 amino acids. Between the trimmed V and J ends, which lost 1 base and 10 bases, there was a span of 13 bases.

V usage is TRBV20-1 and J usage is TRBJ2-7, with TRBD1 as a possible D gene (6 bases). The CDR3 consists of 16 residues. V was cut by 1 base and J by 1 base, with 17 bases left in between. Germline CDR1 DFQATT, CDR2 SNEGSKA (reference sequence). CDR3 amino acids: CSARVQGSTNSYEQYF. CDR3 nucleotide sequence: TGCAGTGCTAGAGTCCAGGGGAGCACCAATTCCTACGAGCAGTACTTC.

The chain couples TRBV19 to TRBJ2-1; possibly TRBD2 for D (6 bases). Germline V CDR1 and CDR2: LNHDA, SQIVND (reference sequence). Trimming removed 1 base from V and 15 bases from J, with 19 bases in between. The CDR3 is 14 amino acids. The CDR3 DNA sequence: TGTGCCAGTAGTATAGCCCCACGAACTAGCCCCGGGTTCTTC. Its protein is CASSIAPRTSPGFF.

The V call is TRBV6-8, the J call TRBJ2-7, with 8 bases identical to TRBD2. V dropped 6 bases and J dropped 4; count of bases not matched to a gene: 8. The CDR3 spans 14 residues. The germline CDR1 and CDR2 sequences are MNHGY and SAAAGT. CDR3 region: CASRGPSGHYEQYF. The CDR3 DNA reads TGTGCCAGCAGAGGACCTAGCGGGCATTACGAGCAGTACTTC.

This clonotype was observed a handful of times. J is TRBJ2-5 and V is TRBV6-5; D is uncertain. V was trimmed by 5 bases and J by 5 bases, leaving 15 bases between them. The CDR3 is 14 amino acids. Germline V gene sequence: CDR1 MNHEY, CDR2 SVGAGI. The CDR3 DNA follows: TGTGCCAGCAGTGACCCGAATACCCCGGAGACCCAGTACTTC. Amino acids: CASSDPNTPETQYF.

This clonotype was counted at least ten times. The junction differs from germline at one of its ends, possibly a read error. This rearrangement joins TRBV7-2 to TRBJ1-1; TRBD1 might be the D (6 bases). From germline, CDR1 is SGHTA and CDR2 FQGNSA. This CDR3 comprises 15 residues. DNA for the CDR3: TGTGCCAGCAGGGATCGGGACAAAGTGAACCCTGAAGCTTTCTTT. Protein: CASRDRDKVNPEAFF.

The rearrangement joins TRBV2 to TRBJ2-7, with D tentatively TRBD1 or TRBD2 (6 bases each). The V end lost 2 bases, the J end lost 3 bases, and 14 bases lay between the germline ends. Per germline, CDR1 SNHLY and CDR2 FYNNEI. This CDR3 is 15 amino acids long. The CDR3: CASSESLGGYYEQYF. The DNA for the CDR3 is TGTGCCAGCAGTGAAAGTTTAGGGGGGTACTACGAGCAGTACTTC.

The genes are TRBV7-2 and TRBJ2-3; D call uncertain. CDR1 and CDR2 from the germline V gene are SGHTA and FQGNSA. CDR3 size: 14 residues. Trimming cost V 5 bases and J 6 bases, with 15 bases left between them. CDR3 amino acids: CASSRRAPPDTQYF. The CDR3 coding sequence is TGTGCCAGCAGCCGTAGAGCCCCGCCGGATACGCAGTATTTT. Supplemented by reference TRBV7-2 and TRBJ2-3, the full variable domain reads GAGVSQSPSNKVTEKGKDVELRCDPISGHTALYWYRQSLGQGLEFLIYFQGNSAPDKSGLPSDRFSAERTGGSVSTLTIQRTQQEDSAVYLCASSRRAPPDTQYFGPGTRLTVL.

The chain joins TRBV6-2 or TRBV6-3 to TRBJ2-1; the match to TRBD2 covers 8 bases. The junction had 11 bases not matched to a gene; V was cut back by 6 bases and J by 1 base. CDR3 length: 17 residues. From germline, CDR1 is MNHEY and CDR2 SVGEGT. This chain's CDR3 is CASSRRAGVLSYNEQFF. CDR3 sequence (DNA): TGTGCCAGCAGCAGAAGAGCGGGAGTGTTATCCTACAATGAGCAGTTCTTC.

Notes on this clonotype: The junction differs from germline at one of its ends, possibly a read error. The gene calls are TRBV4-1 and TRBJ1-1; D not resolved. The CDR3 runs to 16 residues. Germline V gives CDR1 MGHRA, CDR2 YSYEKL. The CDR3 DNA follows: TGTGCCAGCAGCCCGCGGGTCCTCCCGCGGCACACTGAAGCTTTCTTT. Translation gives CASSPRVLPRHTEAFF.

This clonotype has only a few counts. The chain is built from TRBV7-2 and TRBJ2-1, with TRBD2 matching 7 bases. The V and J ends lost 3 bases and 2 bases, in that order; junction bases with no gene match: 4. Germline-derived CDR1 and CDR2 are SGHTA and FQGNSA. CDR3 size: 15 residues. The CDR3 is CASSFWGGAYNEQFF. The CDR3 region has the DNA TGTGCCAGCAGCTTTTGGGGGGGGGCCTACAATGAGCAGTTCTTC.

V and J are TRBV18 and TRBJ1-6; a possible D gene is TRBD1 (5 bases). Between the trimmed V and J ends, which lost 5 bases and 9 bases, there was a span of 17 bases. CDR1 KGHSH and CDR2 LQKENI come from the germline V gene. This CDR3 spans 15 amino acids. CDR3 in amino acids: CASSRDPSGGSPLHF. CDR3 in DNA: TGTGCCAGCTCAAGGGACCCCTCCGGGGGTTCACCCCTCCACTTT.

Remarks on this clonotype: Sequence at one end of the junction differs from germline and may be a read error. V is TRBV7-4 and J is TRBJ2-1, with D possibly being TRBD2 (5 bases). This CDR3 has 12 amino acids. Looked up from germline, CDR1 is SGHVT and CDR2 is SQSDAQ. Here the CDR3 DNA reads TGTGCCAGCAGCTTAGGTCGGGGTGTAACCTCTTTC. Its translation: CASSLGRGVTSF.

This sequence joins TRBV20-1 and TRBJ2-7; 7 bases line up with TRBD1. Germline V gene sequence: CDR1 DFQATT, CDR2 SNEGSKA (reference sequence). This CDR3 is 16 amino acids long. The V segment lost 0 bases and the J segment 7 bases; nucleotides outside the gene matches: 15. The CDR3 sequence: CSARDPRTGDLREQYF. The CDR3 DNA reads as TGCAGTGCTAGAGATCCTAGGACAGGAGACCTTAGAGAGCAGTACTTC.

The rearrangement uses TRBV19 and TRBJ2-6, with D perhaps assigned TRBD1 or TRBD2 (6 bases each). Per the germline V gene, CDR1 is LNHDA and CDR2 is SQIVND (reference sequence). This CDR3 is 17 amino acids long. Trimming took off 6 bases at V and 2 bases at J, with 17 bases between the two ends. As DNA, the CDR3 is TGTGCCAGTAGGTCCGCCGGGGGCGCCGCTGGGGCCAACGTCCTGACTTTC. The encoded protein is CASRSAGGAAGANVLTF.

This clonotype was counted a single time. This chain links TRBV28 with TRBJ1-2; 8 nucleotides line up with TRBD1. The CDR3 has 15 amino acids. V shed 5 bases and J 4 bases; nucleotides not matched to a gene: 9. CDR1 and CDR2 (germline): MDHEN, SYDVKM. Written as DNA, the CDR3 is TGTGCCAGCAGTGATCCACGACAGGGGCGCTATGGCTACACCTTC. Amino acid sequence: CASSDPRQGRYGYTF.

The J gene is TRBJ2-1, the V gene TRBV7-2; D possibly corresponds to TRBD2 (6 bases). The V gene's germline CDR1 is SGHTA and CDR2 FQGNSA. This CDR3 is 13 amino acids long. The ends were cut back, 4 bases at V and 11 bases at J, with 15 bases in the middle. The CDR3 loop reads CASSSSHGTQQFF. In nucleotides, the CDR3 is TGTGCCAGCAGCTCGTCACACGGGACTCAGCAGTTCTTC.

Only a few counts were recorded for this clonotype. This sequence joins TRBV4-2 and TRBJ1-5, with 10 positions matching TRBD1. The germline CDR1 and CDR2 sequences are LGHNA and YNFKEQ. The V segment lost 1 base and the J segment 2 bases; nucleotides outside the gene matches: 5. CDR3 length: 17 residues. This chain's CDR3 is CASSQGKGTGGNQPQHF. The CDR3 DNA reads as TGTGCCAGCAGCCAAGGAAAGGGGACAGGGGGCAATCAGCCCCAGCATTTT.

This clonotype showed up just a few times. The chain couples TRBV20-1 to TRBJ2-1; D gene uncertain. Germline V gene lookup returns CDR1 DFQATT and CDR2 SNEGSKA (reference sequence). Trimming cost V 4 bases and J 5 bases, with 9 bases left between them. The length of the CDR3 is 12 residues. CDR3 coding DNA: TGCAGTGCTACGCCTCCTGACAATGAGCAGTTCTTC. Translated, it gives CSATPPDNEQFF.

The rearrangement joins TRBV6-5 to TRBJ1-6; D is perhaps TRBD1 (5 bases). V was trimmed by 7 bases and J by 9 bases, leaving 13 bases between them. The V gene's germline CDR1 is MNHEY and CDR2 SVGAGI. CDR3 length: 13 residues. Here the CDR3 reads CASNRDLGSPLHF. CDR3 nucleotides: TGTGCCAGCAACCGGGACCTGGGTTCACCCCTCCACTTT.

The sample holds a few counts of this clonotype. This chain links TRBV4-3 with TRBJ1-2; D call uncertain. Germline V gene lookup returns CDR1 LGHNA and CDR2 YSLEER. Trimming shortened V by 1 base and J by 2 bases, and 8 bases separated the two germline ends. The CDR3 consists of 14 residues. CDR3 DNA: TGCGCCAGCAGCCAAGTAGGCCTAAACTATGGCTACACCTTC. Amino acids: CASSQVGLNYGYTF.

The V and J genes are TRBV2 and TRBJ1-4, with 7 bases that match TRBD1. The junction had 9 bases not matched to a gene; V was cut back by 7 bases and J by 4 bases. Germline CDR1 SNHLY, CDR2 FYNNEI. The CDR3 totals 15 residues. Here the CDR3 DNA reads TGTGCCAGCAAGCTCCGGGACAGACTTAATGAAAAACTGTTTTTT. The encoded protein is CASKLRDRLNEKLFF.

This clonotype has a handful of counts. J is TRBJ1-1 and V is TRBV11-3; 12 nucleotides align to TRBD1. The CDR3 loop spans 16 amino acids. Germline trimming cut 5 bases from V and 4 bases from J; bases unmatched to any gene: 8. Germline assignment: CDR1 SGHNT and CDR2 YENEEA. CDR3 coding DNA: TGTGCCAGCAGCCCGGGGACAGGGGGCGCCGTCACTGAAGCTTTCTTT. Protein product: CASSPGTGGAVTEAFF.

This chain links TRBV7-9 with TRBJ1-2; D may be TRBD1 (5 bases). CDR1 SEHNR and CDR2 FQNEAQ come from the germline V gene (reference sequence). V was shortened by 10 bases and J by 4 bases, with 28 bases between the two germline ends. The CDR3 sequence is 17 residues long. The CDR3 DNA follows: TGTGCCACCCAGCTTCCATCCTGGGGGGAAGACGCCTATGGCTACACCTTC. Residues: CATQLPSWGEDAYGYTF.

The V and J genes are TRBV11-2 and TRBJ2-7, with 8 bases identical to TRBD2. The CDR3 has 15 residues. The germline V gene has CDR1 SGHAT and CDR2 FQNNGV. Germline trimming cut 8 bases from V and 1 base from J; bases unmatched to any gene: 10. CDR3 sequence (DNA): TGTGCCAGCGGGCCTGCGGGGGGCAGGTCCTACGAGCAGTACTTC. This gives the protein CASGPAGGRSYEQYF. Drawing the rest from reference TRBV11-2 and TRBJ2-7, the complete variable domain is EAGVAQSPRYKIIEKRQSVAFWCNPISGHATLYWYQQILGQGPKLLIQFQNNGVVDDSQLPKDRFSAERLKGVDSTLKIQPAKLEDSAVYLCASGPAGGRSYEQYFGPGTRLTVT.

The chain is built from TRBV5-5 and TRBJ1-1; D might be TRBD1 (5 bases). V lost 0 bases and J 9 bases, leaving 9 bases between the germline ends. The CDR3 consists of 12 residues. Germline V gives CDR1 SGHKS, CDR2 YYEKEE (reference sequence). CDR3 DNA sequence: TGTGCCAGCAGCTTGGGGCAGGGTCAAGCTTTCTTT. This encodes CASSLGQGQAFF.

This clonotype was seen many times. This chain links TRBV7-2 with TRBJ2-3; D not resolved. This CDR3 region has 14 residues. Trimming took 6 bases from V and 1 from J, leaving 11 bases between them. Looked up from germline, CDR1 is SGHTA and CDR2 is FQGNSA. CDR3 coding DNA: TGTGCCAGCAGTCCCGATTGGGGCACAGATACGCAGTATTTT. Translated: CASSPDWGTDTQYF.